The next 16 T cell receptor beta chains were all read from a single sample in a study of beta chain features in type 1 diabetes. Sequenced material consisted of expressed TCRB transcripts (all of the isolated RNA was reverse transcribed). Clones were sequenced by immunoSEQ multiplex PCR, and TCRdb holds only the in-frame ones, with some missing. This table has 400,000 to 600,000 clones, around 28% appearing once. The specimen sequenced was naive CD4+ T cells from blood. The receptors stem from a young man in good health.

This clone was seen more than once but under ten times. The V call is TRBV6-5, the J call TRBJ2-7, with D perhaps matching TRBD1 (5 bases). CDR3 length: 14 amino acids. The V end was cut by 5 bases, the J end by 0 bases, with 11 bases between. Per the germline V gene, CDR1 is MNHEY and CDR2 is SVGAGI. CDR3 sequence: CASSPKGNSYEQYF. The DNA for the CDR3 is TGTGCCAGCAGTCCTAAGGGGAACTCCTACGAGCAGTACTTC.

This clone has a single count. The chain recombines TRBV11-1 with TRBJ2-1, with D possibly being TRBD1 or TRBD2 (5 bases each). Germline CDR1 is SGHAT and CDR2 is FQDESV (reference sequence). CDR3 size: 16 residues. The V and J ends lost 5 bases and 7 bases respectively, with 21 bases between them. CDR3 DNA: TGTGCCAGCAGCCCCATCGGGGCAACCCTAGAGAATGAGCAGTTCTTC. Its protein product is CASSPIGATLENEQFF. The full variable domain, completed using reference TRBV11-1 and TRBJ2-1, is EAEVAQSPRYKITEKSQAVAFWCDPISGHATLYWYRQILGQGPELLVQFQDESVVDDSQLPKDRFSAERLKGVDSTLKIQPAELGDSAMYLCASSPIGATLENEQFFGPGTRLTVL.

This chain uses TRBV9 with TRBJ2-1; 9 nucleotides align to TRBD2. Trimming took 4 bases from V and 6 from J; bases not matched to a gene: 8. CDR1 and CDR2 (germline): SGDLS, YYNGEE. There are 15 residues in the CDR3. This chain's CDR3 is CASSILAGVINEQFF. The CDR3 bases are TGTGCCAGCAGCATCTTAGCGGGAGTAATCAATGAGCAGTTCTTC.

This clone was recorded a few times. The chain has TRBV7-2 and TRBJ2-5; 8 bases fit TRBD2. CDR1 SGHTA and CDR2 FQGNSA come from the germline V gene. The J segment lost 5 bases and the V segment lost 5 bases, leaving 7 bases of the junction unmatched. The CDR3 length is 14 residues. The DNA for the CDR3 is TGTGCCAGCAGCCTAACTAGCGGCGGGGAGACCCAGTACTTC. Residues: CASSLTSGGETQYF.

This clone has just a few counts. This rearrangement joins TRBV10-3 to TRBJ1-3; D gene ambiguous. V dropped 6 bases and J dropped 0 bases, with 12 bases sitting between them. There are 15 residues in the CDR3. CDR1 is ENHRY and CDR2 is SYGVKD in the germline V gene. The CDR3 protein is CAISPREASGNTIYF. Here the CDR3 DNA reads TGTGCCATCAGCCCCCGGGAGGCCTCTGGAAACACCATATATTTT.

The rearrangement uses TRBV15 and TRBJ2-7, with 9 bases identical to TRBD2. V lost 1 base to trimming and J lost 6 bases; unmatched junction nucleotides: 10. CDR3 length equals 16 residues. Germline CDR1 is LNHNV and CDR2 is YYDKDF (reference sequence). CDR3 DNA: TGTGCCACCAGCAGAGGCGCTAGCGGGATCGGAGGCGAGCAGTACTTC. Translated, it gives CATSRGASGIGGEQYF.

This clone has more than one count but fewer than ten. This sequence joins TRBV7-2 and TRBJ1-4, with a weak D call TRBD1 (5 bases). V was clipped by 3 bases and J by 0 bases, with 5 bases between them. CDR1 and CDR2 from the germline V gene are SGHTA and FQGNSA. This CDR3 spans 14 amino acids. Written as DNA, the CDR3 is TGTGCCAGCAGCTTCAGGGCAACTAATGAAAAACTGTTTTTT. Amino acids: CASSFRATNEKLFF.

The sample holds a few counts of this clone. The rearrangement uses TRBV14 and TRBJ2-7, with D unclear. The germline CDR1 and CDR2 sequences are SGHDN and FVKESK. The CDR3 has 12 amino acids. V dropped 4 bases and J dropped 6 bases, with 10 bases sitting between them. This CDR3 is CASSLQLTEQYF. For the CDR3, the DNA is TGTGCCAGCAGCCTCCAGCTAACCGAGCAGTACTTC.

CDR3 residues: CAWRLYTGTPWGTGELFF. The CDR3 coding sequence is TGTGCCTGGAGACTTTACACAGGGACCCCATGGGGCACCGGGGAGCTGTTTTTT. This chain joins TRBV30 and TRBJ2-2; maybe TRBD1 (6 bases). Germline V gene sequence: CDR1 GTSNPN, CDR2 SVGIG (reference sequence). This CDR3 region has 18 residues. V gave up 3 bases and J gave up 4 bases, with 24 bases separating them.

This clone was detected only a few times. The gene calls are TRBV2 and TRBJ1-2, with D perhaps matching TRBD1 (5 bases). The CDR3 consists of 16 residues. Trimming removed 2 bases from V and 4 bases from J, with 17 bases in between. Germline CDR1 reads SNHLY; CDR2 reads FYNNEI. CDR3 region: CASSEQSGPISYGYTF. The CDR3 region has the DNA TGTGCCAGCAGTGAACAATCGGGACCTATCTCCTATGGCTACACCTTC.

This chain uses TRBV10-3 with TRBJ2-7; 12 nucleotides line up with TRBD1. Germline loops: CDR1 ENHRY, CDR2 SYGVKD. The CDR3 loop spans 15 amino acids. The junction had 8 bases not matched to a gene; V was cut back by 6 bases and J by 5 bases. The chain's CDR3 is CAIRAGTGGSDEQYF. CDR3 nucleotide sequence: TGTGCCATCAGAGCCGGGACAGGGGGCTCAGACGAGCAGTACTTC.

The V call is TRBV20-1, the J call TRBJ2-7; no firm D call. The ends were cut back, 6 bases at V and 5 bases at J, with 11 bases in the middle. Germline lookup yields CDR1 DFQATT and CDR2 SNEGSKA (reference sequence). The CDR3 runs 11 residues. DNA for the CDR3: TGCAGTGCAGGGCTAGGCAACGAGCAGTACTTC. Translation gives CSAGLGNEQYF.

This clone was seen more than once but under ten times. This chain joins TRBV29-1 and TRBJ2-7; 7 positions match TRBD2. CDR3 size: 12 residues. Germline V gene lookup returns CDR1 SQVTM and CDR2 ANQGSEA. Losses at the gene ends were 4 bases for V and 5 bases for J; bases not matched to a gene: 5. Here the CDR3 DNA reads TGCAGCGTTGCGGCGGGAGTCGACGAGCAGTACTTC. It yields the protein CSVAAGVDEQYF.

The chain has TRBV7-9 and TRBJ1-1, with D unclear. Trimming removed 4 bases at V and 1 base at J, with 7 bases between. The germline V gene has CDR1 SEHNR and CDR2 FQNEAQ (reference sequence). The CDR3 consists of 13 residues. The DNA for the CDR3 is TGTGCCAGCAGCTACCAACAGAACACTGAAGCTTTCTTT. Protein product: CASSYQQNTEAFF.

The rearrangement joins TRBV7-9 to TRBJ2-7; the match to TRBD2 covers 9 bases. The CDR3 is 16 residues long. CDR1 SEHNR and CDR2 FQNEAQ come from the germline V gene (reference sequence). Trimming took 2 bases from V and 2 from J; bases not matched to a gene: 7. The CDR3: CASSLLRLAETYEQYF. The CDR3 bases are TGTGCCAGCAGCTTACTCCGACTAGCGGAGACCTACGAGCAGTACTTC.

The genes are TRBV11-2 and TRBJ2-5, with D hard to call. Per germline, CDR1 SGHAT and CDR2 FQNNGV. CDR3 length: 14 amino acids. Trimming took off 3 bases at V and 5 bases at J, with 13 bases between the two ends. The CDR3 sequence: CASSFRVVGETQYF. CDR3 in DNA: TGTGCCAGCAGCTTTCGGGTTGTGGGGGAGACCCAGTACTTC. The full variable domain, in which reference TRBV11-2 and TRBJ2-5 provide the parts outside the CDR3, is EAGVAQSPRYKIIEKRQSVAFWCNPISGHATLYWYQQILGQGPKLLIQFQNNGVVDDSQLPKDRFSAERLKGVDSTLKIQPAKLEDSAVYLCASSFRVVGETQYFGPGTRLLVL.